This TCR beta chain emerged from a study of response to subunit inactivated influenza vaccine (dated by TCRdb to the late 2010s). Study-level background: Deep quantitative T cell receptor repertoire profiling was used in the study to track responses to a trivalent subunit inactivated influenza vaccine. General findings and caveats noted by the study authors: The authors suggested that each seasonal influenza vaccination may recruit only a limited number of new T cells.

Library method: RT-PCR. Sequencing took place on an Illumina HiSeq 2500. TCRdb passed the public sequencing reads through fastp at Q25 and MiXCR, retaining productive beta sequences. CDR3 protein duplicates are merged, each entry listing the most common genes and DNA. The sample contains 400,000 to 650,000 distinct CDR3 sequences, 7.2% of them found a single time. Under 15% of the sample rests with the top ten. Trimming removed 0 bases from V and 3 bases from J, leaving 6 bases between the germline ends. The germline V gene encodes CDR1 SGDLS and CDR2 YYNGEE. The CDR3 starts with the cysteine, ends with the phenylalanine, and has 14 residues. Only the CDR3 DNA is retained, 42 bases long and in frame from the first base. This clonotype was counted at least ten times. What antigen it recognizes has not been identified. No base quality information exists; no much larger clone differs at one position.

Recombination connected TRBV9 to TRBJ2-2, with no confident D gene call. The TCR originated in a man between 50 and 69 years old who received an inactivated influenza vaccine. Donor details come from another sample of the same person, matched by shared clones. Source: PBMCs from blood, taken roughly 24 months after vaccination. The CDR3 reads as follows: CASSVDSHTGELFF. Here is the DNA: TGTGCCAGCAGCGTAGACAGTCACACCGGGGAGCTGTTTTTT.